This T cell receptor beta chain was obtained from a study of cytomegalovirus exposure and HLA in healthy donors. General study points: 87-base-pair reads could not separate some V segments, including TRBV6-2 and TRBV6-3. The authors considered a cluster of highly shared sequence variants likely to be a sequencing artifact. Most TCR sequences were seen very rarely across donors, but some public TCRs occurred in many.

PCR amplification relied on 60 Vbeta primers (plus 13 Jbeta primers). Profiled with immunoSEQ multiplex PCR; TCRdb holds only in-frame clones, not every one. The repertoire holds about 190,000 clones, with about four fifths as singletons. The CDR3 loop spans 15 amino acids. Trimming removed 4 bases from V and 0 bases from J; junction bases left unmatched: 5. Germline V gives CDR1 SGHAT, CDR2 FQNNGV. Comments on this clone: Its target is not known.

This clonotype was sampled from a man younger than 40 in good health and CMV-seropositive. Material: PBMCs. The chain recombines TRBV11-2 with TRBJ2-5; TRBD1 aligns across 7 bases. The CDR3 nucleotides are TGTGCCAGCAGCTCCCGACAGGGCTACCAAGAGACCCAGTACTTC. It encodes CASSSRQGYQETQYF.